The 17 T cell receptor beta chains listed next were all sequenced from one sample in a study of CD8 T cells in Susac syndrome. An input of about 0.5 to 1 ug of RNA was subjected to reverse transcription using random hexamers. TCRdb re-called the immunoSEQ multiplex PCR reads through MiXCR, storing one row per CDR3 protein. The sample consists of approximately 210,000 distinct CDR3 sequences, 95% of them appearing once. The material sequenced was CD4+ T cells from PBMCs. Receptor source: a human donor with multiple sclerosis.

The V call is TRBV7-9, the J call TRBJ1-2; D not resolved. The CDR3 runs 12 residues. CDR1 and CDR2 from the germline V gene are SEHNR and FQNEAQ (reference sequence). V lost 4 bases to trimming and J lost 7 bases, with 10 bases between them. The DNA for the CDR3 is TGTGCCAGCAGCTACGAATCGGGTGGCTACACCTTC. Its protein product is CASSYESGGYTF.

The gene calls are TRBV29-1 and TRBJ2-1; D may be TRBD2 (6 bases). The V end was cut by 4 bases, the J end by 1 base, with 11 bases between. This CDR3 has 14 residues. CDR1 and CDR2 from the germline V gene are SQVTM and ANQGSEA. As DNA, the CDR3 is TGCAGCGTTGCGGTGGGAGGATCCTACAATGAGCAGTTCTTC. Its translation is CSVAVGGSYNEQFF.

The chain employs TRBV30 and TRBJ2-2; perhaps TRBD1 as D (6 bases). In germline, CDR1 is GTSNPN, CDR2 SVGIG (reference sequence). V lost 7 bases and J lost 8, with 17 bases in between. The CDR3 runs to 13 residues. CDR3 residues: CAFPRTDLGELFF. The CDR3, as DNA: TGTGCCTTCCCCCGGACAGACCTTGGGGAGCTGTTTTTT. Filled out from reference TRBV30 and TRBJ2-2, the complete variable domain reads SQTIHQWPATLVQPVGSPLSLECTVEGTSNPNLYWYRQAAGRGLQLLFYSVGIGQISSEVPQNLSASRPQDRQFILSSKKLLLSDSGFYLCAFPRTDLGELFFGEGSRLTVL.

The chain is built from TRBV20-1 and TRBJ2-1, with 13 bases matching TRBD2. The V segment lost 4 bases and the J segment 7 bases; nucleotides outside the gene matches: 4. The CDR3 runs to 14 residues. In germline, CDR1 is DFQATT, CDR2 SNEGSKA (reference sequence). The CDR3 reads CSAILAGGLNEQFF. In DNA, the CDR3 is TGCAGTGCTATACTAGCGGGGGGGCTGAATGAGCAGTTCTTC.

The V call is TRBV30, the J call TRBJ1-2, with a weak D call TRBD1 (6 bases). Looked up from germline, CDR1 is GTSNPN and CDR2 is SVGIG (reference sequence). The ends were cut back, 8 bases at V and 1 base at J, with 14 bases in the middle. The CDR3 covers 13 residues. The CDR3 region has the DNA TGTGCCGGCCGGGACAAGGGTAACTATGGCTACACCTTC. This translates into CAGRDKGNYGYTF.

The chain recombines TRBV29-1 with TRBJ2-3; TRBD1 or TRBD2 may be the D gene (5 bases each). Trimming took 7 bases from V and 2 from J, leaving 25 bases between them. The CDR3 sequence is 17 residues long. Germline V gene data show CDR1 as SQVTM and CDR2 as ANQGSEA. The CDR3 reads CSAGWQGLAGFTDTQYF. CDR3 DNA sequence: TGCAGCGCGGGGTGGCAGGGCCTGGCGGGCTTCACAGATACGCAGTATTTT.

The V and J genes are TRBV29-1 and TRBJ2-7; TRBD2 might be the D (7 bases). Germline V gene data show CDR1 as SQVTM and CDR2 as ANQGSEA. This CDR3 is 14 amino acids long. V dropped 6 bases and J dropped 5 bases, with 20 bases sitting between them. CDR3 bases: TGCAGCGTCCGATTGGGGGGGCTAGTGCACGAGCAGTACTTC. It codes for CSVRLGGLVHEQYF.

This chain joins TRBV4-2 and TRBJ1-4; tentatively, D is TRBD1 (6 bases). Germline assignment: CDR1 LGHNA and CDR2 YNFKEQ. CDR3 length: 15 residues. The ends were cut back, 1 base at V and 5 bases at J, with 11 bases in the middle. CDR3 sequence (DNA): TGTGCCAGCAGCCAAGGAACTCAGGGGAATGAAAAACTGTTTTTT. This gives the protein CASSQGTQGNEKLFF.

The chain couples TRBV28 to TRBJ1-1; no firm D call. CDR1 MDHEN and CDR2 SYDVKM come from the germline V gene. The CDR3 is 13 residues long. V was pared by 4 bases and J by 1 base, with 7 bases between. In nucleotides, the CDR3 is TGTGCCAGCAGTTCCCCAGCGAACACTGAAGCTTTCTTT. Translating gives CASSSPANTEAFF.

V and J are TRBV28 and TRBJ1-2; possibly TRBD1 for D (5 bases). Germline loops: CDR1 MDHEN, CDR2 SYDVKM. V dropped 10 bases and J dropped 4 bases, with 19 bases sitting between them. The CDR3 sequence is 14 residues long. The CDR3 loop reads CATRGGTAAYGYTF. CDR3 DNA sequence: TGTGCCACTCGGGGGGGGACCGCAGCCTATGGCTACACCTTC.

The J gene is TRBJ2-3, the V gene TRBV27, with D possibly being TRBD2 (6 bases). The CDR3 extends over 15 amino acids. The germline V gene has CDR1 MNHEY and CDR2 SMNVEV (reference sequence). The V end was cut by 10 bases, the J end by 6 bases, with 23 bases between. CDR3 residues: CATGRTGLQRDTQYF. CDR3 in DNA: TGTGCCACGGGCCGCACGGGACTCCAAAGGGATACGCAGTATTTT.

The genes are TRBV29-1 and TRBJ2-1; 10 nucleotides line up with TRBD2. V lost 1 base to trimming and J lost 6 bases; unmatched junction nucleotides: 3. The V gene's germline CDR1 is SQVTM and CDR2 ANQGSEA. The CDR3 is made up of 14 amino acids. The CDR3 protein is CSVEVLAGPNEQFF. The CDR3 nucleotides are TGCAGCGTTGAAGTACTAGCGGGACCCAATGAGCAGTTCTTC.

The chain carries TRBV28 and TRBJ2-4, with a weak D call TRBD2 (7 bases). Germline CDR1 MDHEN, CDR2 SYDVKM. CDR3 length: 14 residues. The ends were cut back, 5 bases at V and 8 bases at J, with 16 bases in the middle. In DNA, the CDR3 is TGTGCCAGCAGTCCCCTGGGGGGGCTGGACATTCAGTACTTC. Translation: CASSPLGGLDIQYF.

This chain uses TRBV6-1 with TRBJ2-1; 10 nucleotides align to TRBD2. V dropped 2 bases and J dropped 3; count of bases not matched to a gene: 13. Germline values: CDR1 MNHNS, CDR2 SASEGT. The CDR3 length is 19 residues. CDR3 in amino acids: CASSETSGAISAHYNEQFF. CDR3 DNA sequence: TGTGCCAGCAGTGAAACTAGCGGGGCAATAAGCGCCCACTACAATGAGCAGTTCTTC.

The rearrangement links TRBV20-1 to TRBJ2-5, with 7 bases identical to TRBD2. The germline V gene has CDR1 DFQATT and CDR2 SNEGSKA (reference sequence). After removal of 5 bases from V and 5 bases from J, the junction contained 5 bases not matched to a gene. The CDR3 has 12 residues. The CDR3 DNA reads TGCAGTGCTCAAGCGGGGACGGAGACCCAGTACTTC. Protein product: CSAQAGTETQYF.

The chain couples TRBV12-3 or TRBV12-4 to TRBJ2-1, with 10 bases matching TRBD2. The CDR3 is 13 residues long. J gave up 9 bases and V 10 bases, and 9 bases lay outside the gene matches. The CDR3 sequence is CATGAGGYAEQFF. DNA of the CDR3: TGTGCCACAGGAGCGGGAGGGTACGCTGAGCAGTTCTTC.

The chain couples TRBV23-1 to TRBJ2-5, with unresolved D. TRBV23-1 counts as an open reading frame of uncertain function. The CDR3 is made up of 13 amino acids. V was cut by 6 bases and J by 1 base, with 9 bases left in between. The chain's CDR3 is CASRAPFQETQYF. CDR3 DNA sequence: TGCGCCAGCAGGGCCCCGTTCCAAGAGACCCAGTACTTC.